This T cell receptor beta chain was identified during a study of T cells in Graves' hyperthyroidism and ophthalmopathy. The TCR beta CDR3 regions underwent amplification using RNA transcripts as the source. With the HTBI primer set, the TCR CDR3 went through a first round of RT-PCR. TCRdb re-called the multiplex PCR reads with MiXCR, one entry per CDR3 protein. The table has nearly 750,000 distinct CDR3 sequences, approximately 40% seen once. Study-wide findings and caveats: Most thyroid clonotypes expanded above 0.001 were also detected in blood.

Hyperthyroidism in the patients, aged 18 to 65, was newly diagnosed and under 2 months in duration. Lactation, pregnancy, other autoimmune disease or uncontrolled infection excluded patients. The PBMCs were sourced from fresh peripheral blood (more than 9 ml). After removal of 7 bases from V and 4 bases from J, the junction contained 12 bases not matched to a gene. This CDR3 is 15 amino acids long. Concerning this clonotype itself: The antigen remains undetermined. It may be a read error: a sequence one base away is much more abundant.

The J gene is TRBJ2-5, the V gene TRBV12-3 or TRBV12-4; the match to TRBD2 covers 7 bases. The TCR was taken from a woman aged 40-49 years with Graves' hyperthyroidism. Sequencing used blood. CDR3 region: CASTTRSGGRETQYF. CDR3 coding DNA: TGTGCCAGCACGACCCGGTCGGGGGGTCGAGAGACCCAGTACTTC.